This T cell receptor beta chain was documented in a study of T cell repertoires in cytomegalovirus infection. Regarding the study as a whole: Across the ex vivo response, the dominant clonotypes were HLA-C-restricted CMV-specific TCR beta clonotypes.

Concerning this clonotype: The antigen is unknown.

Germline CDR1 MNHEY, CDR2 SMNVEV (reference sequence). CDR3 length: 15 residues. With 3 bases clipped from V and 7 bases from J, the junction kept 9 bases outside the gene matches. In TCRdb, the reads were re-called with MiXCR into one record per CDR3 protein. Of over 45,000 distinct CDR3 sequences listed, 20% to 25% are singletons. The sequence came from a human donor in good health (CMV status not recorded). Some clones in this sample may be carry-over from other donors' samples. The material was CD8+ T cells from cultured PBMCs, obtained from culture after CMV antigen stimulation. The gene calls are TRBV27 and TRBJ2-7; 10 bases are shared with TRBD2. CDR3 in DNA: TGTGCCAGCAGTTTTTCGCTAGCGGGAGAACGGGAGCAGTACTTC. Amino acids: CASSFSLAGEREQYF.